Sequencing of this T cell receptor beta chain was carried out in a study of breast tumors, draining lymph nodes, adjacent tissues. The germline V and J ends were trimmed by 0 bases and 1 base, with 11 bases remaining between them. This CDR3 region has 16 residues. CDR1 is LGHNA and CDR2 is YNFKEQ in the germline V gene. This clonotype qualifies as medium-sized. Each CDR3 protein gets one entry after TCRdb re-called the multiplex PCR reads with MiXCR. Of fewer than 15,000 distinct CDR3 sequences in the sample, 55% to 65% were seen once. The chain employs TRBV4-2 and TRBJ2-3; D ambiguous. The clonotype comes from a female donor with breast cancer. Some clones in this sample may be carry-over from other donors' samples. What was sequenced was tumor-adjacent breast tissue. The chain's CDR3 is CASSQEAAQGTDTQYF. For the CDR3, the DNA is TGTGCCAGCAGCCAAGAGGCGGCGCAGGGCACAGATACGCAGTATTTT.